Each of the 7 T cell receptor beta chains below was sequenced from the same sample in a study of T cells in Graves' hyperthyroidism and ophthalmopathy. The TCR beta CDR3 regions underwent amplification using RNA transcripts as the source. Using the HTBI primer set, a first-round RT-PCR was run on the TCR CDR3. TCRdb ran MiXCR on the multiplex PCR reads and lists one entry per CDR3 protein. Found here are around 600,000 distinct CDR3 sequences, approximately 14% of them singletons; the top ten hold around 7%. The sequenced sample consisted of blood. The receptors here all came from a woman under 30 with Graves' ophthalmopathy.

This clonotype was counted at least ten times. This chain uses TRBV18 with TRBJ1-2; tentatively, D is TRBD1 (5 bases). The CDR3 has 16 residues. V lost 1 base to trimming and J lost 5 bases, with 17 bases between them. Germline CDR1 reads KGHSH; CDR2 reads LQKENI. CDR3 sequence: CASSPQPRDGAYGYTF. The CDR3 bases are TGTGCCAGCTCACCACAGCCCCGGGACGGGGCTTATGGCTACACCTTC.

This clonotype appeared many times. The chain has TRBV6-2 or TRBV6-3 and TRBJ1-4; D not certain. Germline V gene sequence: CDR1 MNHEY, CDR2 SVGEGT. V was pared by 4 bases and J by 0 bases, with 9 bases between. The CDR3 sequence is 15 residues long. Written as DNA, the CDR3 is TGTGCCAGCAGTTCCCGTCATACAACTAATGAAAAACTGTTTTTT. It specifies CASSSRHTTNEKLFF.

In its sample, this clonotype was seen many times. The chain combines TRBV27 with TRBJ1-5, with D unclear. This CDR3 comprises 15 residues. CDR1 and CDR2 (germline): MNHEY, SMNVEV (reference sequence). With 5 bases removed from V and 0 bases from J, the gap between germline ends came to 11 bases. This CDR3 is CASSPMPNSNQPQHF. The CDR3 DNA sequence: TGTGCCAGCAGTCCCATGCCAAATAGCAATCAGCCCCAGCATTTT.

This clonotype was found a few times. This chain uses TRBV19 with TRBJ2-7, with 8 nucleotides matching TRBD1. The CDR3 covers 16 residues. Looked up from germline, CDR1 is LNHDA and CDR2 is SQIVND (reference sequence). The V and J ends lost 2 bases and 4 bases, in that order; junction bases with no gene match: 10. CDR3 sequence reads: CASSISGQGNKYEQYF. The CDR3 bases are TGTGCCAGTAGTATAAGCGGACAGGGAAACAAGTACGAGCAGTACTTC.

In its sample, this clonotype was seen many times. The V call is TRBV6-1, the J call TRBJ2-5, with 12 bases lining up with TRBD2. Germline V gene sequence: CDR1 MNHNS, CDR2 SASEGT. Trimming cost V 6 bases and J 2 bases; bases outside gene matches: 7. The CDR3 totals 16 residues. Here the CDR3 reads CASSPRLAGAQETQYF. For the CDR3, the DNA is TGTGCCAGCAGCCCGAGACTAGCGGGAGCACAAGAGACCCAGTACTTC.

In this sample, this clonotype turned up many times. The V gene is TRBV28, the J gene TRBJ2-7, with D perhaps TRBD2 (5 bases). The CDR3 totals 18 residues. Trimming cost V 3 bases and J 3 bases, with 24 bases left between them. Germline V gene sequence: CDR1 MDHEN, CDR2 SYDVKM. The CDR3 region is CASSFNRRPGAEFYEQYF. DNA for the CDR3: TGTGCCAGCAGTTTTAACCGGAGGCCCGGAGCGGAGTTCTACGAGCAGTACTTC.

The table lists this clonotype with many counts. V gene TRBV7-6 combines with J gene TRBJ2-2, with unresolved D. The CDR3 runs 16 residues. V was clipped by 1 base and J by 3 bases, with 12 bases between them. The germline gives CDR1 SGHVS, CDR2 FNYEAQ. The CDR3 nucleotides are TGTGCCAGCAGCTTAGAGAGACGACCCCACACCGGGGAGCTGTTTTTT. As protein: CASSLERRPHTGELFF.